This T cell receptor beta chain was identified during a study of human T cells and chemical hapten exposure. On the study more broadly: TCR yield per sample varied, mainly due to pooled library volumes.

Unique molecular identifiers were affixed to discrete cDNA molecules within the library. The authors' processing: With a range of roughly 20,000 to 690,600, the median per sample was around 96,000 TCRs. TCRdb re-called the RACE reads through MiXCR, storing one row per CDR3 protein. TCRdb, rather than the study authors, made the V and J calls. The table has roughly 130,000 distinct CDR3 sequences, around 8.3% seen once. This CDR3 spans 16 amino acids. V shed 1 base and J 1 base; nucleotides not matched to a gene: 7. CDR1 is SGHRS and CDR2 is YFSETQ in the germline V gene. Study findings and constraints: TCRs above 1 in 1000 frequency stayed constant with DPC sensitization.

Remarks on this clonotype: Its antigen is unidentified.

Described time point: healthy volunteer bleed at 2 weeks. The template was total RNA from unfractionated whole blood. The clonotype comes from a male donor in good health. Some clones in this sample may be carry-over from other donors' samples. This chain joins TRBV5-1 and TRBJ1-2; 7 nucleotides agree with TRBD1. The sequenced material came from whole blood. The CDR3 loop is CASSLPRGRFNYGYTF. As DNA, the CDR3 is TGCGCCAGCAGCTTGCCCAGGGGGAGGTTTAACTATGGCTACACCTTC.